The text below deals with one T cell receptor beta chain. Its specificity is not known. This record comes from a study of blood T cell dynamics during melanoma immunotherapy. Study conclusions and caveats: It remained unknown if the driving T cell clones were melanoma-specific. Immune-effector CD8+ cells best matched cell-free DNA CDR3 sequences and were most clonal.

The time point was: week 3, after first cycle of checkpoint inhibitor. Memory T cells counted as immune-effector cells when CD3+ CD4- CD8+ CD45RA- CD45RO-high CD27- CCR7-. Sampling occurred pretreatment (T0) and at week 3 (W3), after cycle one of checkpoint blockade. Patients had no prior systemic cancer treatment, immunosuppressants or other active cancers. The assay received all extracted DNA from sorted CD8+ subsets. Assay used: immunoSEQ multiplex PCR; TCRdb lists only in-frame clones, some missing. The sample shows approximately 880 clones, 84% of them seen only once. Sequenced here: CD8+ T cells from blood, sampled from a patient treated with checkpoint blockade. The clonotype was recovered from a human donor with melanoma.

The CDR3 loop reads CASCESRDYEQYF. The CDR3 bases are TGTGCCAGCTGCGAGAGCAGGGACTACGAGCAGTACTTC. The chain is built from TRBV6-6 and TRBJ2-7; possibly TRBD1 for D (5 bases). Germline CDR1 and CDR2: MNHNY and SVGAGI (reference sequence). This CDR3 region has 13 residues. Deletions cut 8 bases from V and 3 bases from J, with 14 bases between.